The 15 T cell receptor beta chains presented below share a single source sample, sequenced in a study of PD-1 blockade in classical Hodgkin lymphoma (dated by TCRdb to the early 2020s). The time point label, as the study defines it: cycle 2 day 1 (C2D1) of nivolumab. All trial patients had relapsed after autologous stem cell transplantation, with cohorts A, B and C differing in prior brentuximab vedotin exposure. Library method: the immunoSEQ multiplex PCR assay. Here the immuneACCESS table is served through TCRdb, limited to in-frame sequences with V and J called. Missing clones are a known gap in these copies; in checked studies unresolved V genes cover under half, and the rest lacks a known reason. Across this sample there are about 97,000 clones, with roughly 89% seen only once. The ten largest clones take up around 6.6% of the sample. Specimen: peripheral blood mononuclear cells (PBMCs), collected before the second cycle of nivolumab. The origin of the receptors is a human donor with classical Hodgkin lymphoma.

This chain links TRBV27 with TRBJ1-5; 7 bases are shared with TRBD1. The CDR3 contains 15 residues. The germline V gene encodes CDR1 MNHEY and CDR2 SMNVEV (reference sequence). V was pared by 3 bases and J by 5 bases, with 7 bases of the junction left unmatched. CDR3 sequence: CASSLEGTDDQPQHF. For the CDR3, the DNA is TGTGCCAGCAGTTTGGAGGGGACAGATGATCAGCCCCAGCATTTT.

The V gene is TRBV9, the J gene TRBJ1-3, with a weak D call TRBD1 (5 bases). Germline CDR1 and CDR2: SGDLS and YYNGEE. This CDR3 spans 15 amino acids. Trimming shortened V by 5 bases and J by 0 bases, and 12 bases separated the two germline ends. The CDR3 nucleotides are TGTGCCAGCAGTGTGGGGGGGAACTCTGGAAACACCATATATTTT. This translates into CASSVGGNSGNTIYF.

This rearrangement joins TRBV7-9 to TRBJ1-5; 9 bases fit TRBD1. V lost 5 bases, J lost 4 bases, and 6 bases stayed unmatched. Germline assignment: CDR1 SEHNR and CDR2 FQNEAQ (reference sequence). The length of the CDR3 is 15 residues. The CDR3 protein is CASSQGTGRNQPQHF. The CDR3 nucleotides read TGTGCCAGCAGCCAAGGGACAGGGCGTAATCAGCCCCAGCATTTT.

This clone showed up just once. CDR3 sequence: CSVREVSRGTQYF. CDR3 DNA sequence: TGCAGCGTCCGGGAGGTGTCGCGGGGTACGCAGTATTTT. The V gene is TRBV29-1, the J gene TRBJ2-3, with 7 positions matching TRBD2. V lost 6 bases to trimming and J lost 8 bases; unmatched junction nucleotides: 11. Per germline, CDR1 SQVTM and CDR2 ANQGSEA. The CDR3 has 13 amino acids.

The chain links TRBV4-2 to TRBJ2-4; no clear D. The CDR3 has 15 residues. The germline V gene has CDR1 LGHNA and CDR2 YNFKEQ. Trimming pared 1 base from V and 8 bases from J, leaving 15 bases between. CDR3 in amino acids: CASSQVLGMLDIQYF. For the CDR3, the DNA is TGTGCCAGCAGCCAAGTTCTAGGGATGTTGGACATTCAGTACTTC.

This chain connects TRBV4-3 to TRBJ1-3; D might be TRBD1 (5 bases). V shed 0 bases and J shed 4 bases, with 13 bases lying between them. The CDR3 sequence is 16 residues long. Germline CDR1 is LGHNA and CDR2 is YSLEER. The DNA of the CDR3 is TGCGCCAGCAGCCAAGATAGCACAGGCATCGGAAACACCATATATTTT. Protein: CASSQDSTGIGNTIYF.

The chain carries TRBV4-2 and TRBJ2-7; 7 bases match TRBD2. This CDR3 is 14 amino acids long. The V gene's germline CDR1 is LGHNA and CDR2 YNFKEQ. Trimming cost V 5 bases and J 4 bases; bases outside gene matches: 8. The CDR3 spells CASSNTGEGYEQYF. CDR3 DNA sequence: TGTGCCAGCAGCAATACCGGGGAGGGGTACGAGCAGTACTTC.

The J gene is TRBJ2-1, the V gene TRBV30; 8 nucleotides line up with TRBD1. The CDR3 is made up of 16 amino acids. The germline CDR1 and CDR2 sequences are GTSNPN and SVGIG (reference sequence). V gave up 0 bases and J gave up 7 bases; unmatched junction bases: 11. The CDR3 reads CAWSVKLDRVKNEQFF. CDR3 nucleotides: TGTGCCTGGAGTGTGAAATTGGACAGGGTAAAAAATGAGCAGTTCTTC.

V usage is TRBV13 and J usage is TRBJ2-3, with 13 bases aligning to TRBD2. CDR3 size: 18 residues. The V gene's germline CDR1 is PRHDT and CDR2 FYEKMQ (reference sequence). J lost 4 bases, V lost 1 base, and 8 bases had no gene match. CDR3 region: CASSLVVTSGGASDTQYF. The CDR3 coding sequence is TGTGCCAGCAGCTTAGTGGTAACTAGCGGGGGGGCCTCAGATACGCAGTATTTT.

V and J are TRBV5-6 and TRBJ1-3; a possible D gene is TRBD1 (5 bases). This CDR3 region has 14 residues. Germline values: CDR1 SGHDT, CDR2 YYEEEE. V shed 4 bases and J shed 3 bases, with 11 bases lying between them. The CDR3 nucleotides read TGTGCCAGCAGCCGCTACAGGAGTGGAAACACCATATATTTT. Translated: CASSRYRSGNTIYF.

This sequence joins TRBV10-3 and TRBJ1-1, with TRBD1 matching 7 bases. CDR1 and CDR2 (germline): ENHRY, SYGVKD. The CDR3 loop spans 13 amino acids. With V trimmed by 6 bases and J by 3 bases, 4 bases remained unmatched. The CDR3, as DNA: TGTGCCATCAGGATAGGACAGGACACTGAAGCTTTCTTT. Translating it yields CAIRIGQDTEAFF.

This chain links TRBV6-1 with TRBJ2-5; D is ambiguous. The V gene lost 6 bases and the J gene lost 5 bases, with 7 bases spanning the gap. This CDR3 is built from 11 residues. CDR1 and CDR2 from the germline V gene are MNHNS and SASEGT. The DNA for the CDR3 is TGTGCCAGCAGGGGTCGGGAGACCCAGTACTTC. Translating it yields CASRGRETQYF.

This clone turned up a few times. The chain has TRBV10-3 and TRBJ1-3, with D uncertain. Per the germline V gene, CDR1 is ENHRY and CDR2 is SYGVKD. The V end was cut by 7 bases, the J end by 0 bases, with 10 bases between. The CDR3 is made up of 14 amino acids. The CDR3 spells CAITGGSSGNTIYF. CDR3 DNA sequence: TGTGCCATCACAGGCGGCAGCTCTGGAAACACCATATATTTT.

The chain recombines TRBV27 with TRBJ2-5; no reliable D call. CDR1 is MNHEY and CDR2 is SMNVEV in the germline V gene (reference sequence). With 5 bases removed from V and 2 bases from J, the gap between germline ends came to 27 bases. The CDR3 is 19 amino acids. The CDR3 DNA sequence: TGTGCCAGCAGTCCCCGCGTACCCCAGATCTACGGTTTACAAGAGACCCAGTACTTC. Residues: CASSPRVPQIYGLQETQYF.

V usage is TRBV28 and J usage is TRBJ1-1; 8 nucleotides agree with TRBD1. The CDR3 is 12 residues long. The ends lost 4 bases at V and 7 bases at J; junction bases unmatched: 2. Germline V gives CDR1 MDHEN, CDR2 SYDVKM. CDR3 loop: CASSSTGDEAFF. For the CDR3, the DNA is TGTGCCAGCAGTTCGACAGGGGATGAAGCTTTCTTT.